The clone carrying this TCR beta chain showed up many times. Its antigen is unidentified. This specimen belongs to a study of human T cells and chemical hapten exposure. Whole-study results and caveats: There were significantly more large CDR3 similarity clusters among expanded TCRs than among controls.

Germline loops: CDR1 SGHTA, CDR2 FQGTGA. The CDR3 is 14 residues long. Trimming stripped 3 bases from V and 2 bases from J, with 7 bases between. Each CDR3 protein is one row after TCRdb ran MiXCR on the RACE reads. The sample lists around 42,000 distinct CDR3 sequences; 12% were seen once. Time point described: pre-sensitization, week 0. As for treatment: therapeutic diphenylcyclopropenone sensitization with weekly scalp DPC. Blood was collected ahead of every patch test applied. The chain combines TRBV7-3 with TRBJ2-2, with D maybe TRBD2 (6 bases). The sequences come from whole blood, collected in connection with sensitization to the hapten diphenylcyclopropenone (DPC). This TCR was recovered from a woman aged 25 to 39 with alopecia areata. Some clones in this sample may be carry-over from other donors' samples. CDR3: CASSLGLNTGELFF. The CDR3 DNA sequence: TGTGCCAGCAGCTTGGGACTCAACACCGGGGAGCTGTTTTTT.